The present entry profiles one TCR beta chain with its context. One end of the junction does not line up with germline, which may come from a read error. TCR beta cDNA was prepared out of about 510 ng total RNA by means of a constant-region primer. Three rounds of nested multiplex PCR with slightly modified ARM-PCR produced TCR beta libraries. Two initial PCR rounds of 10 to 11 cycles each paired TRBV1-TRBV30 forward primers with a C-beta reverse primer. MiXCR, run by TCRdb on the multiplex PCR reads, gives a single entry per CDR3 protein. The sample lists 50,000 to 65,000 distinct CDR3 sequences, about two thirds occurring once. The data originate from a study of tumor-infiltrating lymphocytes in primary liver carcinoma. Study-level background: Tumor lesions were T1-T3 N0M0 and spanned about 4.2 to 11 cm.

The CDR3 runs 14 residues. Looked up from germline, CDR1 is SGHAT and CDR2 is FQNNGV. Without any cell sorting, roughly 20-33 mg of bulk tissue yielded co-extracted RNA and DNA. This clonotype originated in a man between 35 and 55 years old with primary liver carcinoma and hepatitis B virus infection. The V gene is TRBV11-2, the J gene TRBJ2-7; 8 bases line up with TRBD2. The specimen sequenced was liver tumor tissue from sampling region 4. Subset reported: tumor region T4, right-lateral pole. CDR3 DNA sequence: TGTGCCAGCAGCTTGGGGCGGGAGGCCTACGAGCAATACTTC. Protein product: CASSLGREAYEQYF.